This TCR beta chain derives from a study of cytomegalovirus exposure and HLA in healthy donors. Study-wide background: The same platform used for the 500 to 850 first-cohort repertoires was also used for the approximately 120 validation repertoires, as a later analysis reported.

A word on this clone: What it recognizes is unknown.

The donors were part of the validation cohort, which consisted of about 120 subjects and was separate from the first cohort of 666 subjects. Findings of the study overall: Researchers counted about 150 TCR beta chains as cytomegalovirus-associated.

The ends were cut back, 5 bases at V and 4 bases at J, with 11 bases in the middle. CDR1 is MNHNS and CDR2 is SASEGT in the germline V gene. This CDR3 comprises 13 residues. Profiling relied on immunoSEQ multiplex PCR, and the TCRdb table lists in-frame clones only, not all of them. In the table there are over 110,000 clones, 85% to 90% of which are singletons. This chain connects TRBV6-1 to TRBJ2-5; D possibly corresponds to TRBD2 (5 bases). The clonotype originates from a man aged 18 to 29 in good health and CMV-seronegative. Sequenced material: PBMCs. Here the CDR3 reads CASSPRGRETQYF. The CDR3 region has the DNA TGTGCCAGCAGTCCGCGAGGGCGAGAGACCCAGTACTTC.